A selection of T cell receptor beta chains follows, all from one sample in a study of cytomegalovirus exposure and HLA in healthy donors. Libraries were prepared by immunoSEQ multiplex PCR; TCRdb keeps only in-frame clonotypes and omits some of them. The repertoire shows about 200,000 clones; the top ten hold 1.1%. The sequenced sample consisted of PBMCs. The receptors stem from a girl aged 2 to 10 in good health and CMV-seropositive. CDR3s include the opening cysteine and the closing phenylalanine or tryptophan. A D gene is named only where the DNA matches it firmly.

d_gene: TRBD1; j_gene: TRBJ1-4; v_gene: TRBV29-1; len: 13; CDR3aa: CSVETGEDEKLFF; CDR3nt: TGCAGCGTGGAGACAGGGGAAGATGAAAAACTGTTTTTT
d_gene: .; j_gene: TRBJ2-3; v_gene: TRBV27; len: 15; CDR3aa: CASSPQGLDRNTQYF; CDR3nt: TGTGCCAGCAGCCCCCAGGGGCTTGACAGAAATACGCAGTATTTT
d_gene: .; j_gene: TRBJ1-4; v_gene: TRBV6-1; len: 14; CDR3aa: CASSERRRIEKLFF; CDR3nt: TGTGCCAGCAGTGAAAGGCGCAGGATAGAAAAACTGTTTTTT
d_gene: .; j_gene: TRBJ2-7; v_gene: TRBV2; len: 17; CDR3aa: CASSALPSPGSSYEQYF; CDR3nt: TGTGCCAGCAGTGCTCTCCCTAGCCCGGGAAGCTCCTACGAGCAGTACTTC
d_gene: TRBD1; j_gene: TRBJ1-2; v_gene: TRBV28; len: 14; CDR3aa: CASRETGGAYGYTF; CDR3nt: TGTGCCAGCAGGGAGACAGGGGGCGCCTATGGCTACACCTTC
d_gene: .; j_gene: TRBJ1-5; v_gene: TRBV5-4; len: 15; CDR3aa: CASSLGPLGNQPQHF; CDR3nt: TGTGCCAGCAGCTTGGGGCCGCTGGGCAATCAGCCCCAGCATTTT
d_gene: .; j_gene: TRBJ2-3; v_gene: TRBV20-1; len: 11; CDR3aa: CSARVVDTQYF; CDR3nt: TGCAGTGCTAGGGTAGTAGATACGCAGTATTTT
d_gene: .; j_gene: TRBJ1-1; v_gene: TRBV28; len: 16; CDR3aa: CASSPGDPFPNTEAFF; CDR3nt: TGTGCCAGCAGTCCAGGGGACCCCTTCCCGAACACTGAAGCTTTCTTT
d_gene: TRBD2; j_gene: TRBJ2-7; v_gene: TRBV30; len: 14; CDR3aa: CAWTPSGSSYEQYF; CDR3nt: TGTGCCTGGACTCCTAGCGGGAGCTCCTACGAGCAGTACTTC
d_gene: TRBD1; j_gene: TRBJ2-7; v_gene: TRBV4-1; len: 13; CDR3aa: CASSQVGTVEQYF; CDR3nt: TGCGCCAGCAGCCAAGTCGGGACAGTCGAGCAGTACTTC
d_gene: TRBD1; j_gene: TRBJ2-7; v_gene: TRBV9; len: 14; CDR3aa: CASSQTGTTYEQYF; CDR3nt: TGTGCCAGCAGCCAGACAGGGACCACCTACGAGCAGTACTTC
d_gene: .; j_gene: TRBJ2-3; v_gene: TRBV5-1; len: 15; CDR3aa: CASSVVSAEEDTQYF; CDR3nt: TGCGCCAGCAGTGTTGTTAGCGCCGAGGAAGATACGCAGTATTTT
d_gene: .; j_gene: TRBJ1-1; v_gene: TRBV28; len: 11; CDR3aa: CASSAPAEAFF; CDR3nt: TGTGCCAGCAGTGCCCCAGCTGAAGCTTTCTTT
d_gene: TRBD2; j_gene: TRBJ2-3; v_gene: TRBV30; len: 18; CDR3aa: CAWRWGIRLAESTDTQYF; CDR3nt: TGTGCCTGGAGGTGGGGGATAAGGCTAGCGGAGTCCACAGATACGCAGTATTTT
d_gene: .; j_gene: TRBJ2-1; v_gene: TRBV6-6; len: 13; CDR3aa: CASSFSSYNEQFF; CDR3nt: TGTGCCAGCAGTTTTAGCTCCTACAATGAGCAGTTCTTC
d_gene: TRBD2; j_gene: TRBJ2-7; v_gene: TRBV7-9; len: 14; CDR3aa: CASSFSGRPYEQYF; CDR3nt: TGTGCCAGCAGCTTTTCCGGGAGGCCCTACGAGCAGTACTTC
d_gene: TRBD2; j_gene: TRBJ2-7; v_gene: TRBV15; len: 14; CDR3aa: CATSRGTSSYEQYF; CDR3nt: TGTGCCACCAGCAGGGGGACTAGCAGTTACGAGCAGTACTTC
d_gene: .; j_gene: TRBJ1-2; v_gene: TRBV7-2; len: 15; CDR3aa: CASSPRVGEGYGYTF; CDR3nt: TGTGCCAGCAGCCCCCGCGTCGGGGAAGGCTATGGCTACACCTTC
d_gene: TRBD1; j_gene: TRBJ2-7; v_gene: TRBV6-5; len: 14; CDR3aa: CASRVRDSFYEQYF; CDR3nt: TGTGCCAGCAGGGTCCGGGACAGCTTCTACGAGCAGTACTTC
d_gene: TRBD2; j_gene: TRBJ2-7; v_gene: TRBV10-3; len: 18; CDR3aa: CAISEFGIGTSGDGEQYF; CDR3nt: TGTGCCATCAGTGAGTTCGGGATCGGGACTAGCGGAGACGGGGAGCAGTACTTC
d_gene: TRBD1; j_gene: TRBJ2-7; v_gene: TRBV6-5; len: 15; CDR3aa: CASSRTGTESYEQYF; CDR3nt: TGTGCCAGCAGTAGGACAGGGACCGAATCCTACGAGCAGTACTTC
d_gene: .; j_gene: TRBJ1-1; v_gene: TRBV19; len: 13; CDR3aa: CASSQGQNTEAFF; CDR3nt: TGTGCCAGTAGCCAGGGTCAGAACACTGAAGCTTTCTTT
d_gene: TRBD1; j_gene: TRBJ2-1; v_gene: TRBV29-1; len: 14; CDR3aa: CSVEKDRDGNEQFF; CDR3nt: TGCAGCGTTGAGAAGGACAGGGACGGCAATGAGCAGTTCTTC
d_gene: TRBD1; j_gene: TRBJ1-2; v_gene: TRBV27; len: 15; CDR3aa: CASSSIDRAYYGYTF; CDR3nt: TGTGCCAGCAGCTCGATCGACAGGGCGTACTATGGCTACACCTTC
d_gene: .; j_gene: TRBJ2-7; v_gene: TRBV7-9; len: 15; CDR3aa: CASSRMGGLAYEQYF; CDR3nt: TGTGCCAGCAGCCGAATGGGCGGGCTGGCCTACGAGCAGTACTTC